The count of the clone carrying this T cell receptor (beta chain) is one. Its antigen remains unidentified. The PCR was carried out with 60 Vbeta primers and 13 Jbeta primers. This table comes from immunoSEQ multiplex PCR, and its TCRdb copy is limited to in-frame clones, with some not included. Seen here are about 140,000 clones, 73% observed once, and the top ten hold 1% to 1.5%. This sample is part of a study of cytomegalovirus exposure and HLA in healthy donors. Overall study findings and caveats: Researchers reported in a later analysis that common viral pathogens appeared linked to several top clusters. A later analysis revealed that TCR association rates differed between HLA loci, peaking at DRB1 and bottoming out at HLA-C.

The CDR3 length is 15 residues. Germline V gives CDR1 MDHEN, CDR2 SYDVKM. The V and J ends lost 2 bases and 5 bases respectively, with 15 bases between them. The specimen was PBMCs. The V gene is TRBV28, the J gene TRBJ2-5; D call uncertain. This TCR was sampled from a middle-aged woman in good health and CMV-seronegative. The CDR3 spells CASSLPTIAGETQYF. The CDR3 DNA reads as TGTGCCAGCAGTTTACCCACGATAGCCGGGGAGACCCAGTACTTC.